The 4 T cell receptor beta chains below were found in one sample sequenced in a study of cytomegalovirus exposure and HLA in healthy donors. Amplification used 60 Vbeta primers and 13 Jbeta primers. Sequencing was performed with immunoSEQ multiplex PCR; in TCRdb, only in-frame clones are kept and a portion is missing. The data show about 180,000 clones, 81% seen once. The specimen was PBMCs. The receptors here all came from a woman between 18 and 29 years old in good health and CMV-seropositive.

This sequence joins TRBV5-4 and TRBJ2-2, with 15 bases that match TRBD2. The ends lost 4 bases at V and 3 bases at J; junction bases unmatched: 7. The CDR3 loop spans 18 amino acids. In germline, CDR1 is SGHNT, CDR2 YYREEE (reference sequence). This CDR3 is CASSGGLAGGRDTGELFF. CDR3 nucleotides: TGTGCCAGCAGCGGGGGACTAGCGGGGGGCCGGGACACCGGGGAGCTGTTTTTT.

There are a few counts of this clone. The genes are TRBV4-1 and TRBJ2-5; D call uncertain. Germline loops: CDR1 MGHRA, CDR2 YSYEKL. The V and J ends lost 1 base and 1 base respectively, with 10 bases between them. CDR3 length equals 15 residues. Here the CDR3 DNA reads TGCGCCAGCAGCCAAGCCAGTTCCCGCCAAGAGACCCAGTACTTC. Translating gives CASSQASSRQETQYF.

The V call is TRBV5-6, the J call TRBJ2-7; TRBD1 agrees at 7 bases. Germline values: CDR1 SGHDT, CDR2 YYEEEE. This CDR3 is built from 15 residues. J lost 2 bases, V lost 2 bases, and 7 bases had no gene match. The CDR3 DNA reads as TGTGCCAGCAGCTTAGTCGGGACAGTAACCTACGAGCAGTACTTC. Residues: CASSLVGTVTYEQYF. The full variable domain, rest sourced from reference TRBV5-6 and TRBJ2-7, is DAGVTQSPTHLIKTRGQQVTLRCSPKSGHDTVSWYQQALGQGPQFIFQYYEEEERQRGNFPDRFSGHQFPNYSSELNVNALLLGDSALYLCASSLVGTVTYEQYFGPGTRLTVT.

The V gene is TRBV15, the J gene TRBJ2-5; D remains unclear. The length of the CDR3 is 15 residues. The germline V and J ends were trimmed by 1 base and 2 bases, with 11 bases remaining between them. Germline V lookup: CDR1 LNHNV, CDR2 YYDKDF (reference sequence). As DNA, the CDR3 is TGTGCCACCAGCAGAGTGAATGGCCAGCAAGAGACCCAGTACTTC. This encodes CATSRVNGQQETQYF.